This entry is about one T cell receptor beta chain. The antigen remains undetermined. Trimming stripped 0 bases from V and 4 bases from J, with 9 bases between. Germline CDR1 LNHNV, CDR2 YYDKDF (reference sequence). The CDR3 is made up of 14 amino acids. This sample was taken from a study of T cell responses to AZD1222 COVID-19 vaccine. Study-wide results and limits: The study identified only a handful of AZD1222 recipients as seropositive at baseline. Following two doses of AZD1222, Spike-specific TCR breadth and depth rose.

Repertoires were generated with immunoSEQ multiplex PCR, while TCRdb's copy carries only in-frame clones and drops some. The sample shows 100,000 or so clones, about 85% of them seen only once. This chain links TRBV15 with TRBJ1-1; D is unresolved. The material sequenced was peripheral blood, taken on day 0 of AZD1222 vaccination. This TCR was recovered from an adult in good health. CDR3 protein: CATSREGWGTEAFF. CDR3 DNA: TGTGCCACCAGCAGAGAGGGTTGGGGCACTGAAGCTTTCTTT.